This T cell receptor beta chain comes out of a study of cytomegalovirus exposure and HLA in healthy donors. The CDR3 is 17 amino acids. The germline V gene encodes CDR1 KGHSH and CDR2 LQKENI. Trimming cost V 7 bases and J 2 bases; bases outside gene matches: 7. The PCR ran on 60 Vbeta and 13 Jbeta primers. Repertoires were generated with immunoSEQ multiplex PCR, while TCRdb's copy carries only in-frame clones and drops some. Here the sample spans 90,000 to 140,000 clones, approximately 82% being singletons. V is TRBV18 and J is TRBJ2-2; 13 bases match TRBD2. The TCR originated in a man aged 35 to 55 in good health and CMV-seropositive. The sequenced sample consisted of PBMCs. The CDR3 region is CASLTGLAGVNTGELFF. The CDR3 DNA reads TGTGCCAGCTTGACCGGACTAGCGGGGGTTAACACCGGGGAGCTGTTTTTT.